The 7 T cell receptor beta chains given below trace back to one sample, sequenced in a study of T cells in localized non-small cell lung cancer. Here immunoSEQ multiplex PCR was the method, and the copy in TCRdb shows in-frame clones only, minus some. In the table there are 24,000 or so clones, more than 70% of which are singletons. The input for sequencing was peripheral blood mononuclear cells, taken before any cancer treatment. The receptor set was obtained from a woman aged 35 to 69 with stage III lung adenocarcinoma.

V usage is TRBV7-6 and J usage is TRBJ2-1, with D perhaps TRBD2 (6 bases). This CDR3 comprises 15 residues. The germline V gene has CDR1 SGHVS and CDR2 FNYEAQ. V lost 3 bases and J lost 8, with 17 bases in between. The CDR3 loop reads CASSFASTSRDEQFF. CDR3 nucleotide sequence: TGTGCCAGCAGCTTCGCCTCGACTAGTAGAGATGAGCAGTTCTTC.

This rearrangement joins TRBV10-3 to TRBJ2-1; 9 bases align to TRBD2. Trimming took 2 bases from V and 7 from J; bases not matched to a gene: 6. This CDR3 has 15 residues. Germline CDR1 reads ENHRY; CDR2 reads SYGVKD. The CDR3 nucleotides read TGTGCCATCAGTGAGGGTAGCGGGAGTTGGAATGAGCAGTTCTTC. Its protein is CAISEGSGSWNEQFF.

This clone was seen just once. The chain uses TRBV19 and TRBJ2-3, with 7 bases aligning to TRBD2. The CDR3 contains 17 residues. Germline V gene sequence: CDR1 LNHDA, CDR2 SQIVND (reference sequence). Trimming removed 2 bases from V and 0 bases from J; junction bases left unmatched: 8. The CDR3 region has the DNA TGTGCCAGTAGTATACGGGGAGGGCGGGGGAGCACAGATACGCAGTATTTT. Translated, it gives CASSIRGGRGSTDTQYF.

The chain's CDR3 is CASTQTSALIDTQYF. The CDR3 nucleotides read TGTGCCAGCACTCAAACCAGCGCCTTGATAGATACGCAGTATTTT. The V gene is TRBV25-1, the J gene TRBJ2-3; D is unclear. CDR3 length: 15 residues. The V gene's germline CDR1 is MGHDK and CDR2 SYGVNS. Trimming shortened V by 7 bases and J by 5 bases, and 19 bases separated the two germline ends.

The rearrangement joins TRBV19 to TRBJ1-2; D is ambiguous. Trimming pared 2 bases from V and 2 bases from J, leaving 18 bases between. The CDR3 consists of 17 residues. The germline V gene has CDR1 LNHDA and CDR2 SQIVND (reference sequence). The CDR3 nucleotides read TGTGCCAGTAGTATAATGACACGCACCTGGGCCAACTATGGCTACACCTTC. Translating gives CASSIMTRTWANYGYTF.

This clone appeared once. This sequence joins TRBV5-4 and TRBJ2-1; TRBD1 agrees at 10 bases. The CDR3 consists of 15 residues. Germline assignment: CDR1 SGHNT and CDR2 YYREEE (reference sequence). With 4 bases clipped from V and 4 bases from J, the junction kept 5 bases outside the gene matches. The CDR3 sequence is CASSTSGQGYNEQFF. CDR3 DNA sequence: TGTGCCAGCAGCACCTCGGGACAGGGGTACAATGAGCAGTTCTTC. Full variable domain (missing parts from reference TRBV5-4 and TRBJ2-1): ETGVTQSPTHLIKTRGQQVTLRCSSQSGHNTVSWYQQALGQGPQFIFQYYREEENGRGNFPPRFSGLQFPNYSSELNVNALELDDSALYLCASSTSGQGYNEQFFGPGTRLTVL.

This clone was counted a single time. The chain is built from TRBV2 and TRBJ1-4; no clear D gene. V was cut by 5 bases and J by 2 bases, with 9 bases left in between. The CDR3 runs to 14 residues. Looked up from germline, CDR1 is SNHLY and CDR2 is FYNNEI. The CDR3 protein is CASSSLGTNEKLFF. As DNA, the CDR3 is TGTGCCAGCAGTTCCCTGGGGACTAATGAAAAACTGTTTTTT. The full variable domain, in which reference TRBV2 and TRBJ1-4 provide the parts outside the CDR3, is EPEVTQTPSHQVTQMGQEVILRCVPISNHLYFYWYRQILGQKVEFLVSFYNNEISEKSEIFDDQFSVERPDGSNFTLKIRSTKLEDSAMYFCASSSLGTNEKLFFGSGTQLSVL.